The rows below give T cell receptor beta chains drawn from one sample of a study of T cell repertoires in cytomegalovirus infection. Antigens of these TCRs are unknown. TCRdb reanalysed the reads using MiXCR and keeps one entry per CDR3 protein. In the table there are approximately 910,000 distinct CDR3 sequences, under 40% of which are singletons. The starting material was cultured CD8+ T cells from PBMCs, obtained from culture after CMV antigen stimulation. The receptors stem from a human donor in good health (CMV status not recorded). Some clones in this sample may be carry-over from other donors' samples. CDR3s include the opening cysteine and the closing phenylalanine or tryptophan. A D gene is named only where the DNA matches it firmly. A clone size is listed for some rows: how often the clone was seen (once, few, many), or a class if it is expanded.

>-|TRBJ1-1|TRBV27|-
CASSSPTKEVNTEAFF
TGTGCCAGCAGTTCACCTACTAAGGAAGTGAACACTGAAGCTTTCTTT
>-|TRBJ1-2|TRBV6-2/TRBV6-3|few
CASSYVNPWNYGYTF
TGTGCCAGCAGTTACGTAAATCCTTGGAACTATGGCTACACCTTC
>TRBD1|TRBJ2-5|TRBV7-9|-
CASSTGQVRETQYF
TGTGCCAGCAGCACCGGACAGGTTCGAGAGACCCAGTACTTC
>-|TRBJ1-1|TRBV5-4|-
CASSLEREEAFF
TGTGCCAGCAGCTTGGAGAGGGAGGAGGCTTTCTTT
>TRBD1|TRBJ2-1|TRBV27|-
CASSLSRQGFHNEQFF
TGTGCCAGCAGTTTATCGCGACAGGGATTCCACAATGAGCAGTTCTTC
>-|TRBJ2-1|TRBV3-1|-
CASSHLPEPYNEQFF
TGTGCCAGCAGCCATCTGCCCGAGCCCTACAATGAGCAGTTCTTC
>TRBD1|TRBJ1-1|TRBV6-2/TRBV6-3|few
CASSYPLTGDTEAFF
TGTGCCAGCAGTTACCCCCTTACAGGGGACACTGAAGCTTTCTTT
>TRBD1|TRBJ1-5|TRBV7-9|-
CASSVGTGGSLQPQHF
TGTGCCAGCAGCGTAGGGACAGGGGGTTCTCTTCAGCCCCAGCATTTT
>TRBD1|TRBJ1-1|TRBV7-9|-
CASSLRDSGNTEAFF
TGTGCCAGCAGCCTACGGGACAGTGGGAACACTGAAGCTTTCTTT
>TRBD1|TRBJ1-2|TRBV27|many
CASSLGQGRGYTF
TGTGCCAGCAGCCTAGGACAGGGCAGAGGCTACACCTTC
>-|TRBJ2-5|TRBV7-9|few
CASSPVLETQYF
TGTGCCAGCAGCCCCGTCTTAGAGACCCAGTACTTC
>TRBD2|TRBJ2-7|TRBV5-4|-
CASSPPGGRNEQYF
TGTGCCAGCAGCCCCCCCGGCGGGAGGAACGAGCAGTACTTC
>-|TRBJ2-6|TRBV7-8|many
CASSPNHRSGANVLTF
TGTGCCAGCAGCCCGAATCACCGCTCTGGGGCCAACGTCCTGACTTTC
>-|TRBJ2-3|TRBV19|once
CASSPPDVSDTQYF
TGTGCCAGTAGTCCCCCGGACGTGTCAGATACGCAGTATTTT
>-|TRBJ2-1|TRBV29-1|-
CSVQTVSSYNEQFF
TGCAGCGTACAGACGGTGAGCTCCTACAATGAGCAGTTCTTC